Many counts were recorded for the clone carrying this T cell receptor (beta chain). The antigen is not known. TCRdb independently ran MiXCR on the multiplex PCR reads; one entry per CDR3 protein. This table has 150,000 to 200,000 distinct CDR3 sequences, roughly a third appearing once. V lost 3 bases, J lost 8 bases, and 9 bases lay in between. This CDR3 is built from 13 residues. Germline V CDR1 and CDR2: SGDLS, YYNGEE. The data were obtained in a study of breast tumors, draining lymph nodes, adjacent tissues. Breast cancer patients provided tissue from their axillary draining lymph nodes. Findings and caveats of the study: Tumor TCR diversity was below lymph nodes but above nontumor tissue. Luminal-like breast cancer showed significantly greater tumor-nontumor repertoire similarity than basal-like breast cancer did.

The receptor was derived from a female donor with breast cancer. Some clones in this sample may be carry-over from other donors' samples. This chain connects TRBV9 to TRBJ1-6, with D perhaps matching TRBD1 (5 bases). Sequencing used axillary lymph node tissue. The DNA for the CDR3 is TGTGCCAGCAGCGGACAGATCCATTCACCCCTCCACTTT. Translated: CASSGQIHSPLHF.